Below are 16 T cell receptor beta chains sequenced from a single sample in a study of read filtering for tumor transcriptome and immune sequencing. From roughly 0.4 ug of RNA, a library with molecular barcoded alpha/delta and beta/gamma adaptors was made. Using its own MiXCR run on the reads, TCRdb lists one record per CDR3 protein. The sample records tens of thousands of distinct CDR3 sequences, 20% to 25% being singletons. The sample taken for sequencing was a population of CD138-negative cells sorted from bone marrow. All receptors come from a donor over 35 with multiple myeloma.

The rearrangement joins TRBV28 to TRBJ2-3; TRBD1 agrees at 11 bases. This CDR3 contains 14 residues. CDR1 and CDR2 from the germline V gene are MDHEN and SYDVKM. Germline trimming cut 7 bases from V and 6 bases from J; bases unmatched to any gene: 6. CDR3 amino acids: CASTPDRGRDTQYF. Written as DNA, the CDR3 is TGTGCCAGCACGCCGGACAGGGGGCGGGATACGCAGTATTTT.

Within the sample, this clonotype is medium-sized. The chain recombines TRBV6-1 with TRBJ2-5, with D possibly TRBD2 on 6 matching bases. Trimming cost V 6 bases and J 2 bases, with 13 bases left between them. This CDR3 region has 14 residues. Germline V gene sequence: CDR1 MNHNS, CDR2 SASEGT. The CDR3: CASSPGRRQETQYF. The CDR3 coding sequence is TGTGCCAGCAGCCCTGGGAGGCGTCAAGAGACCCAGTACTTC.

This clonotype came up many times. The chain recombines TRBV5-1 with TRBJ2-7; 8 bases line up with TRBD1. The junction had 7 bases not matched to a gene; V was cut back by 5 bases and J by 6 bases. Per the germline V gene, CDR1 is SGHRS and CDR2 is YFSETQ. The CDR3 length is 13 residues. CDR3 nucleotides: TGCGCCAGCAGTACCGGGACAGGTGGCGAGCAGTACTTC. Protein product: CASSTGTGGEQYF.

This clonotype has only one observation. This is likely an artifact of a read error, given a far larger clone one base away. The chain joins TRBV6-6 to TRBJ2-7; D is unclear. Germline assignment: CDR1 MNHNY and CDR2 SVGAGI (reference sequence). Trimming took off 6 bases at V and 7 bases at J, with 16 bases between the two ends. This CDR3 is 13 amino acids long. The CDR3 is CASRVLSYNEQYF. The CDR3 DNA is TGTGCCAGCAGGGTCTTATCCTACAATGAGCAGTACTTC.

A word on this clonotype: This clone may be a read error of a much larger clone one base away. V and J are TRBV2 and TRBJ1-6, with D tentatively TRBD1 (5 bases). With 5 bases removed from V and 9 bases from J, the gap between germline ends came to 14 bases. The CDR3 totals 14 residues. The germline V gene has CDR1 SNHLY and CDR2 FYNNEI. CDR3 protein: CASSFRVLSSPLHF. The CDR3 region has the DNA TGTGCCAGCAGTTTCAGGGTTTTAAGTTCACCCCTCCACTTT.

Concerning this clonotype: One end of the junction varies from germline; a read error may be responsible. This chain connects TRBV7-2 to TRBJ2-2; tentatively, D is TRBD2 (6 bases). Germline CDR1 is SGHTA and CDR2 is FQGNSA. The CDR3 covers 14 residues. DNA for the CDR3: TGTGCCAGCAGCTCGGGACTGTCGGTCGGGGGGCTGTTTTTT. Translation: CASSSGLSVGGLFF. The whole variable domain, remainder taken from reference TRBV7-2 and TRBJ2-2, is GAGVSQSPSNKVTEKGKDVELRCDPISGHTALYWYRQSLGQGLEFLIYFQGNSAPDKSGLPSDRFSAERTGGSVSTLTIQRTQQEDSAVYLCASSSGLSVGGLFFGEGSRLTVL.

In regard to this clonotype: Sequence at one end of the junction differs from germline and may be a read error. V usage is TRBV18 and J usage is TRBJ2-5; 7 bases map to TRBD2. The CDR3 has 14 amino acids. Germline CDR1 is KGHSH and CDR2 is LQKENI. CDR3 loop: CASSPLAGEEAQYF. The CDR3 DNA reads TGTGCCAGCTCACCACTCGCGGGGGAAGAGGCCCAGTACTTC.

This clonotype was seen repeatedly, ten times or more. The chain has TRBV5-1 and TRBJ2-7, with 8 positions matching TRBD1. Trimming removed 5 bases from V and 6 bases from J; junction bases left unmatched: 10. Germline CDR1 reads SGHRS; CDR2 reads YFSETQ. The CDR3 is 14 amino acids. The CDR3 nucleotides are TGCGCCAGCAGAAAAACCGGGACAGGCGGCGAGCAGTACTTC. Translation gives CASRKTGTGGEQYF.

This clonotype occurred many times. This rearrangement joins TRBV7-8 to TRBJ2-3; no definite D call. V was shortened by 3 bases and J by 6 bases, with 10 bases between the two germline ends. The length of the CDR3 is 13 residues. The germline CDR1 and CDR2 sequences are SGHVS and FQNEAQ. CDR3 DNA: TGTGCCAGCAGCTTGGGATCATGGGATACGCAGTATTTT. As protein: CASSLGSWDTQYF.

This clonotype was detected a few times. The V and J genes are TRBV6-6 and TRBJ1-5, with TRBD1 as a possible D gene (6 bases). Trimming cost V 7 bases and J 3 bases, with 10 bases left between them. This CDR3 spans 13 amino acids. CDR1 is MNHNY, CDR2 SVGAGI, per germline (reference sequence). This CDR3 is CASTWTANQPQHF. CDR3 bases: TGTGCCAGCACCTGGACAGCCAATCAGCCCCAGCATTTT.

This clonotype was picked up many times. The chain recombines TRBV28 with TRBJ2-5; 7 nucleotides line up with TRBD1. This CDR3 is 14 amino acids long. The V gene end was trimmed by 6 bases and the J gene end by 3 bases; junction bases not matched to a gene: 7. The germline V gene encodes CDR1 MDHEN and CDR2 SYDVKM. CDR3 sequence: CASSRYGTEETQYF. CDR3 coding DNA: TGTGCCAGCAGCCGTTACGGGACAGAAGAGACCCAGTACTTC.

The table lists this clonotype with many counts. V usage is TRBV7-6 and J usage is TRBJ2-1, with 7 bases matching TRBD1. With 5 bases clipped from V and 1 base from J, the junction kept 5 bases outside the gene matches. In germline, CDR1 is SGHVS, CDR2 FNYEAQ. This CDR3 comprises 15 residues. In nucleotides, the CDR3 is TGTGCCAGCAGCGAACAGGGGTTATCCTACAATGAGCAGTTCTTC. This translates into CASSEQGLSYNEQFF.

Concerning this clonotype itself: A single base separates this from a much larger clone, so it may be a read error. Here the CDR3 omits its conserved ending phenylalanine or tryptophan, so a read error is the likely source. The chain's CDR3 is CASSYRTGASYNEQFL. CDR3 coding DNA: TGTGCCAGCAGTTACCGAACAGGGGCCTCCTACAATGAGCAGTTCCTC. The chain is built from TRBV6-2 or TRBV6-3 and TRBJ2-1; 7 positions match TRBD1. CDR3 length: 16 residues. CDR1 and CDR2 (germline): MNHEY, SVGEGT. V shed 2 bases and J 0 bases; nucleotides not matched to a gene: 4.

As regards this clonotype: This is likely an artifact of a read error, given a far larger clone one base away. This chain uses TRBV12-3 or TRBV12-4 with TRBJ1-4; no clear D gene. The DNA end favors TRBJ2-3, so the J call may be wrong. This CDR3 is built from 16 residues. The DNA of the CDR3 is TGTGCCAGCAGTTCCCGGGCTAGTAGATTAACAGATACGCAGTATTTT. Its translation: CASSSRASRLTDTQYF.

This clonotype was found many times. This chain uses TRBV28 with TRBJ2-1; D tentatively reads TRBD1 or TRBD2 (5 bases each). Trimming removed 2 bases at V and 4 bases at J, with 12 bases between. The CDR3 is made up of 15 amino acids. The germline gives CDR1 MDHEN, CDR2 SYDVKM. The chain's CDR3 is CASSLAQGEYNEQFF. CDR3 coding DNA: TGTGCCAGCAGTTTAGCGCAGGGAGAATACAATGAGCAGTTCTTC.

This clonotype was counted many times. The chain combines TRBV12-3 or TRBV12-4 with TRBJ1-4, with D possibly TRBD1 on 5 matching bases. The CDR3 contains 14 residues. With 6 bases removed from V and 5 bases from J, the gap between germline ends came to 13 bases. Written as DNA, the CDR3 is TGTGCCAGCAGACACGACAGCCCGAATGAAAAACTGTTTTTT. Protein product: CASRHDSPNEKLFF.